The present entry profiles one T cell receptor (beta chain) with its context. This sample is part of a study of CD8 T cells in Susac syndrome. The multiple sclerosis control group comprised treatment-naive patients with stable or active relapsing-remitting disease. CDR1 LGHDT and CDR2 YNNKEL come from the germline V gene (reference sequence). CDR3 length: 15 residues. V lost 4 bases and J lost 2, with 14 bases in between. A quantity of roughly 0.5 to 1 ug RNA underwent reverse transcription using random hexamers. Amplification of TCR beta CDR3 by immunoSEQ multiplex PCR spanned 54 Vbeta and 13 Jbeta. Using its own MiXCR run on the immunoSEQ multiplex PCR reads, TCRdb lists one record per CDR3 protein. The sample comprises 150,000 to 200,000 distinct CDR3 sequences, nearly 97% of which are singletons, and under 0.095% rests with the top ten.

The V and J genes are TRBV3-1 and TRBJ2-5, with D maybe TRBD1 (6 bases). The sample consisted of CD4+ T cells from PBMCs. The TCR was taken from a human donor with multiple sclerosis. CDR3 DNA sequence: TGTGCCAGCAGCCCAACGGGACATGGTCAAGAGACCCAGTACTTC. Translating it yields CASSPTGHGQETQYF.